This T cell receptor beta chain was sequenced for a study of T cells in Graves' hyperthyroidism and ophthalmopathy (dated by TCRdb to about 2019). Background on the whole study: Peripheral blood was collected at initial diagnosis, before any treatment. In addition, the study compared T-cell repertoires in thyroid tissue and in blood from about six Graves' hyperthyroidism patients. Once sampling was done, hyperthyroidism patients were given methimazole at a starting dose of 30 mg daily, whereas ophthalmopathy patients were given high-dose intravenous methylprednisolone. The paper describes TCR Vbeta CDR3 sequencing of around 140 peripheral blood samples, made up of 43 ophthalmopathy patients, roughly 75 hyperthyroidism patients and 17 progressor patients. To identify distinguishing TCR V-J signatures, a discovery cohort of some 100 patients was used, comprising 40 to 45 with Graves' ophthalmopathy and some 60 with stable Graves' hyperthyroidism. Whether ophthalmopathy could be predicted prospectively was tested in an independent validation cohort made up of under 20 hyperthyroidism patients plus 17 patients who later progressed to ophthalmopathy. For training and testing, the roughly 93 patients in the discovery cohort were randomly divided in a 7:3 ratio.

In its sample, this clonotype was seen many times. There is no known antigen for this receptor. Per-base quality was not reported, and no clone a single base away is much larger than it. CDR1 MDHEN and CDR2 SYDVKM are derived from the germline V gene. From its cysteine to its phenylalanine, the CDR3 spans 20 amino acids. Only the CDR3 DNA is retained, 60 bases long and in frame from the first base. At the junction V is shortened by 2 bases and J by 5 bases; bases outside the gene matches: 19. The TCR beta CDR3 regions were amplified from RNA transcripts. The TCR CDR3 was subjected to a first round of RT-PCR using the HTBI primer set and the Qiagen OneStep RT-PCR kit. A second multiplex PCR round built the libraries, followed by size selection and purification. Sequencing of the libraries was done on an Illumina HiSeq2000 using paired-end 100 bp reads. As for how the authors treated the data: SOAPnuke was used to process the raw data, throwing out any read that contained adapters or uncalled bases, had a mean Phred below 15, or lacked an exact constant-primer or identifier match. High-quality paired reads were merged with COPE v1.2.5, and unique nucleotide sequences were defined as clonotypes. Clonotypes were aligned to IMGT TRBV, TRBD and TRBJ reference segments using MiTCR v1.1. Analysis was restricted to V-J combinations with a frequency above 0.0001, which covered 98% to 99.2% of repertoires. A TCS score was defined as the ratio of F50 (clonal expansion) to E x V (chaos), with BLOSUM62-based TCRdist applied between CDR3 peptides within each V-J. Welch's t-statistics and random forest reduced some 510 V-J features to roughly 13, which were used in a naive Bayes classifier (R e1071). The public reads were reprocessed in TCRdb via fastp at Q25 and MiXCR, keeping in-frame beta chains. Each entry merges the rows of one CDR3 protein and shows their most common DNA and genes. These V and J calls derive from TCRdb rather than the authors' analysis. The sample table shows about 350,000 distinct CDR3 sequences, and more than 11% are seen once. About 26% of the sample belongs to the ten largest clones.

The investigation overall reported the following: Blood samples also contained most of the expanded thyroid clonotypes (frequency above 0.001), which suggests that blood repertoires may reflect thyroid immune responses. In validation, the model predicted progression to ophthalmopathy a median of around 6.5 months before onset, with about 71% sensitivity and 72.22% specificity. Sample size was not statistically predetermined, and blinding of investigators to group allocation was not performed. A model built on a 13 V-J signature distinguished ophthalmopathy from stable hyperthyroidism, reaching 85% to 90% sensitivity and 81.08% specificity in cross-validation and 80%/75% in testing.

Stable Graves' hyperthyroidism was defined as no progression to ophthalmopathy during 18 months of follow-up. Hyperthyroidism patients were newly diagnosed, had a disease duration of under 2 months, and were aged 18 to 65 years. Any patient with an uncontrolled infection, another autoimmune disease, pregnancy or lactation was excluded. Clinical symptoms, serum thyroxine and TRAb, thyroid ultrasound, and orbital computed tomography formed the basis for the diagnoses. PBMCs were separated from approximately 9.9 ml of fresh peripheral blood using Ficoll-Paque density gradient centrifugation. Trizol reagent was used to extract total RNA, and RNA quality was then checked on an Agilent 2100 Bioanalyzer.

This receptor was obtained from a woman in her 30s with Graves' hyperthyroidism. Material: blood. The receptor chain draws on TRBV28 and TRBJ2-1, with 9 central nucleotides matching TRBD1. The CDR3 loop reads CASSLISPQGARRGNNEQFF. The DNA sequence is TGTGCCAGCAGTTTAATCTCCCCACAGGGGGCTCGAAGGGGGAACAATGAGCAGTTCTTC.